The 18 T cell receptor beta chains below all came from one sample that was sequenced in a study of blood T cell repertoires in COVID-19. Using immunoSEQ multiplex PCR, the repertoire was profiled, and TCRdb retains in-frame clones only, with some absent. The data hold around 78,000 clones, with under 85% observed a single time. Sequencing was performed on peripheral blood. Source of these receptors: a human donor in a cohort sampled during active COVID-19.

The chain combines TRBV11-1 with TRBJ1-2; TRBD1 matches at 7 bases. In germline, CDR1 is SGHAT, CDR2 FQDESV (reference sequence). The CDR3 consists of 16 residues. V trimming: 3 bases; J trimming: 2 bases; junction bases outside the gene matches: 9. This CDR3 reads CASSFLGTVSNYGYTF. CDR3 DNA sequence: TGTGCCAGCAGCTTCCTCGGGACAGTCAGCAACTATGGCTACACCTTC.

The chain has TRBV19 and TRBJ1-1, with 8 bases lining up with TRBD1. The CDR3 runs 15 residues. The junction had 9 bases not matched to a gene; V was cut back by 4 bases and J by 5 bases. The germline V gene has CDR1 LNHDA and CDR2 SQIVND (reference sequence). The CDR3 nucleotides are TGTGCCAGTAGTACCATCCAGGGGGCGAGGACTGAAGCTTTCTTT. It is translated as CASSTIQGARTEAFF.

V usage is TRBV7-9 and J usage is TRBJ1-4; D gene unclear. CDR1 and CDR2 from the germline V gene are SEHNR and FQNEAQ (reference sequence). Trimming removed 2 bases at V and 7 bases at J, with 11 bases between. The CDR3 runs 14 residues. In DNA, the CDR3 is TGTGCCAGCAGCTTAAGTGGAACGGGTGAAAAACTGTTTTTT. Translation gives CASSLSGTGEKLFF.

The genes are TRBV9 and TRBJ2-3; 14 bases agree with TRBD2. CDR3 size: 16 residues. The germline gives CDR1 SGDLS, CDR2 YYNGEE. V trimming: 3 bases; J trimming: 4 bases; junction bases outside the gene matches: 4. The CDR3 coding sequence is TGTGCCAGCAGCGCGACTAGCGGGGGGGCAGCAGATACGCAGTATTTT. This sequence encodes CASSATSGGAADTQYF.

This clone was found once. The V gene is TRBV28, the J gene TRBJ1-1, with D perhaps matching TRBD1 (6 bases). Germline V lookup: CDR1 MDHEN, CDR2 SYDVKM. The CDR3 extends over 16 amino acids. Trimming removed 4 bases from V and 1 base from J, with 16 bases in between. In nucleotides, the CDR3 is TGTGCCAGCAGTTCGGCTGGAATACAGGGGAACACTGAAGCTTTCTTT. It encodes CASSSAGIQGNTEAFF.

The V and J genes are TRBV5-1 and TRBJ1-1; D possibly corresponds to TRBD1 (5 bases). The CDR3 has 15 residues. V was cut by 2 bases and J by 1 base, with 12 bases left in between. Germline CDR1 and CDR2: SGHRS and YFSETQ. The CDR3, as DNA: TGCGCCAGCAGCTTCCAGGGCCCTACGAACACTGAAGCTTTCTTT. Protein product: CASSFQGPTNTEAFF.

The chain uses TRBV6-6 and TRBJ2-7; a possible D gene is TRBD2 (7 bases). This CDR3 spans 13 amino acids. Per germline, CDR1 MNHNY and CDR2 SVGAGI (reference sequence). V lost 8 bases and J lost 3, with 14 bases in between. In DNA, the CDR3 is TGTGCCAGCGGCCCCGGGGGGCTCTACGAGCAGTACTTC. It codes for CASGPGGLYEQYF.

This clone is a singleton in its sample. DNA of the CDR3: TGTGCCAGCAGCTTGGGAGGAACTAATGAAAAACTGTTTTTT. Translated: CASSLGGTNEKLFF. The genes are TRBV11-3 and TRBJ1-4; D remains unclear. There are 14 residues in the CDR3. In germline, CDR1 is SGHNT, CDR2 YENEEA. V was shortened by 3 bases and J by 1 base, with 6 bases between the two germline ends.

The V and J genes are TRBV24-1 and TRBJ2-1; TRBD1 aligns across 7 bases. CDR1 is KGHDR and CDR2 is SFDVKD in the germline V gene. The CDR3 contains 14 residues. The junction had 4 bases not matched to a gene; V was cut back by 0 bases and J by 9 bases. CDR3: CATSDLRTGGEQFF. CDR3 DNA: TGTGCCACCAGTGATTTGCGGACAGGAGGTGAGCAGTTCTTC.

The count of this clone is one. V gene TRBV5-1 combines with J gene TRBJ1-6; D call uncertain. The CDR3 is 14 residues long. Germline-derived CDR1 and CDR2 are SGHRS and YFSETQ. The germline V and J ends were trimmed by 1 base and 5 bases, with 7 bases remaining between them. CDR3 nucleotide sequence: TGCGCCAGCAGCTTGTCCGGGGATAATTCACCCCTCCACTTT. Translated: CASSLSGDNSPLHF.

The chain joins TRBV28 to TRBJ1-3, with 8 positions matching TRBD1. The V gene end was trimmed by 5 bases and the J gene end by 4 bases; junction bases not matched to a gene: 10. Germline CDR1 is MDHEN and CDR2 is SYDVKM. The CDR3 has 16 amino acids. The CDR3 protein is CASSPWGQAQGNTIYF. CDR3 DNA sequence: TGTGCCAGCAGTCCCTGGGGACAGGCTCAAGGAAACACCATATATTTT. Combining the CDR3 with reference TRBV28 and TRBJ1-3 gives the whole variable domain DVKVTQSSRYLVKRTGEKVFLECVQDMDHENMFWYRQDPGLGLRLIYFSYDVKMKEKGDIPEGYSVSREKKERFSLILESASTNQTSMYLCASSPWGQAQGNTIYFGEGSWLTVV.

In DNA, the CDR3 is TGCAGCGGGCACAGGGTTGGCTATGGCTACACCTTC. Translated, it gives CSGHRVGYGYTF. The chain links TRBV29-1 to TRBJ1-2; D may be TRBD1 (6 bases). This CDR3 comprises 12 residues. Between the trimmed V and J ends, which lost 7 bases and 4 bases, there was a span of 13 bases. The germline V gene has CDR1 SQVTM and CDR2 ANQGSEA.

The V gene is TRBV10-2, the J gene TRBJ1-1, with 9 nucleotides matching TRBD1. In germline, CDR1 is WSHSY, CDR2 SAAADI. The ends lost 7 bases at V and 10 bases at J; junction bases unmatched: 7. CDR3 length equals 12 residues. CDR3 in amino acids: CASTRDRDRAFF. The DNA of the CDR3 is TGCGCCAGCACCCGGGACAGGGATCGAGCTTTCTTT.

The genes are TRBV6-6 and TRBJ2-7; 12 nucleotides agree with TRBD2. The CDR3 loop spans 17 amino acids. The ends lost 5 bases at V and 2 bases at J; junction bases unmatched: 10. Germline V gene data show CDR1 as MNHNY and CDR2 as SVGAGI (reference sequence). The CDR3 loop reads CASSRGLAGSLPYEQYF. CDR3 sequence (DNA): TGTGCCAGCAGTCGAGGACTAGCGGGGAGCTTACCCTACGAGCAGTACTTC.

The chain is built from TRBV2 and TRBJ2-1; 7 bases fit TRBD1. This CDR3 has 13 residues. Looked up from germline, CDR1 is SNHLY and CDR2 is FYNNEI. V gave up 6 bases and J gave up 3 bases; unmatched junction bases: 2. The CDR3 DNA is TGTGCCAGCAGCCGACAGGGCTACAATGAGCAGTTCTTC. Translating it yields CASSRQGYNEQFF.

V usage is TRBV30 and J usage is TRBJ1-4; D unclear. Germline V gene sequence: CDR1 GTSNPN, CDR2 SVGIG (reference sequence). The CDR3 sequence is 13 residues long. Trimming pared 4 bases from V and 8 bases from J, leaving 14 bases between. CDR3 sequence (DNA): TGTGCCTGGACCGGGGTTGGGTCAGAAAAACTGTTTTTT. It is translated as CAWTGVGSEKLFF.

The gene calls are TRBV5-6 and TRBJ2-7, with a possible D match to TRBD1 (5 bases). V dropped 4 bases and J dropped 5 bases, with 13 bases sitting between them. This CDR3 comprises 13 residues. Germline values: CDR1 SGHDT, CDR2 YYEEEE. CDR3 sequence (DNA): TGTGCCAGCAGCACAGGCCCGGCCCACGAGCAGTACTTC. Its protein product is CASSTGPAHEQYF.

This chain links TRBV6-5 with TRBJ1-2; 7 bases are shared with TRBD1. The J segment lost 0 bases and the V segment lost 7 bases, leaving 8 bases of the junction unmatched. CDR1 and CDR2 (germline): MNHEY, SVGAGI. The CDR3 contains 15 residues. CDR3 residues: CASNPTGVTNYGYTF. DNA of the CDR3: TGTGCCAGCAATCCTACAGGGGTCACTAACTATGGCTACACCTTC.